This T cell receptor (beta chain) derives from a study of T cells after yellow fever vaccination. CDR1 and CDR2 (germline): LNHDA, SQIVND (reference sequence). This CDR3 has 14 amino acids. V lost 4 bases and J lost 7; bases outside the gene matches: 5. TCRdb called the 5' RACE reads again in MiXCR, with one record for every CDR3 protein. The repertoire holds approximately 510,000 distinct CDR3 sequences, with less than 25% as singletons. The V call is TRBV19, the J call TRBJ1-5, with TRBD1 matching 9 bases. This TCR was recovered from a man aged 18 to 30 who received the YFV17D yellow fever vaccine. Here the sequenced sample was PBMCs, taken roughly 20 days after the first yellow fever vaccination. CDR3 coding DNA: TGTGCCAGTAGTAGACAGGGGGTAATCCAGCCCCAGCATTTT. It translates to CASSRQGVIQPQHF.